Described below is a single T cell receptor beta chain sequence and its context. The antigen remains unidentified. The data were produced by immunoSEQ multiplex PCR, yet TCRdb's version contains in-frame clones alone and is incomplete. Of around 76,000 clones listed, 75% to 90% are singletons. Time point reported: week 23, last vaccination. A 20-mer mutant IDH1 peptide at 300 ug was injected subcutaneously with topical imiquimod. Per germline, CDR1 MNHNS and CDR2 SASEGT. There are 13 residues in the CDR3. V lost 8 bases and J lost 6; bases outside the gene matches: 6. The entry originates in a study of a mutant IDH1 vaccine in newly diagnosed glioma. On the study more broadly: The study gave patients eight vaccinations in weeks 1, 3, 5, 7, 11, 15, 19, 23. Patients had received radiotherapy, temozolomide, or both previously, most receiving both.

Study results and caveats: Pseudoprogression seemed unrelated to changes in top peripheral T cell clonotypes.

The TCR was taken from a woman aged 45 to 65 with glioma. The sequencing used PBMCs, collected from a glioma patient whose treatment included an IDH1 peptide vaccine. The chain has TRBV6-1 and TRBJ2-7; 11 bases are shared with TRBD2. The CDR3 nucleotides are TGTGCCAGCGCTTTTAGCGGGAGGGCCGAGCAGTACTTC. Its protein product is CASAFSGRAEQYF.